The next 9 T cell receptor beta chains were all read from a single sample in a study of human T cells and chemical hapten exposure. Each CDR3 protein gets one entry after TCRdb re-called the RACE reads with MiXCR. The sample includes roughly 30,000 distinct CDR3 sequences, less than 8% of them seen just once. Time point specified: healthy volunteer bleed at 2 weeks. Before extraction, the whole blood was not fractionated, and total RNA was taken from it. Sequences were obtained from whole blood. These receptor sequences come from a human donor in good health. Some clones in this sample may be carry-over from other donors' samples.

The chain uses TRBV11-2 and TRBJ2-4; 9 nucleotides line up with TRBD1. Trimming took 5 bases from V and 8 from J; bases not matched to a gene: 13. Germline CDR1 and CDR2: SGHAT and FQNNGV. The CDR3 length is 16 residues. This chain's CDR3 is CASSQLPGQGSDIQYF. The DNA of the CDR3 is TGTGCCAGCAGCCAGTTACCGGGACAGGGCTCGGACATTCAGTACTTC.

This clonotype was seen ten or more times. This chain uses TRBV9 with TRBJ2-7; D uncertain. Trimming took 0 bases from V and 0 from J, leaving 10 bases between them. CDR3 length: 15 residues. Germline V CDR1 and CDR2: SGDLS, YYNGEE. The CDR3 here is CASSVGAVSSYEQYF. CDR3 DNA sequence: TGTGCCAGCAGCGTAGGCGCTGTCTCCTCCTACGAGCAGTACTTC.

The table lists this clonotype with many counts. The CDR3 nucleotides are TGCAGCGTTGAAGGGCGGGGGGGACTAGCGGCCAATGAGCAGTTCTTC. Protein: CSVEGRGGLAANEQFF. The chain is built from TRBV29-1 and TRBJ2-1; 11 nucleotides agree with TRBD2. Germline V gives CDR1 SQVTM, CDR2 ANQGSEA. The length of the CDR3 is 16 residues. The V and J ends lost 1 base and 6 bases, in that order; junction bases with no gene match: 8.

This clonotype was picked up many times. The chain is built from TRBV5-1 and TRBJ2-3; TRBD1 might be the D (6 bases). In germline, CDR1 is SGHRS, CDR2 YFSETQ. V was clipped by 2 bases and J by 3 bases, with 13 bases between them. The CDR3 runs to 15 residues. The CDR3 is CASSFSLQGTDTQYF. CDR3 in DNA: TGCGCCAGCAGCTTCAGCCTTCAGGGGACAGATACGCAGTATTTT.

The chain carries TRBV19 and TRBJ2-5; D is ambiguous. Trimming removed 2 bases at V and 1 base at J, with 8 bases between. Germline V gene sequence: CDR1 LNHDA, CDR2 SQIVND (reference sequence). The CDR3 is made up of 14 amino acids. CDR3 sequence reads: CASSILWGQETQYF. CDR3 DNA: TGTGCCAGTAGTATACTCTGGGGCCAAGAGACCCAGTACTTC.

V is TRBV4-1 and J is TRBJ2-7; D not certain. CDR3 length: 15 amino acids. The germline gives CDR1 MGHRA, CDR2 YSYEKL. The V and J ends lost 4 bases and 2 bases respectively, with 15 bases between them. The CDR3 protein is CASSPPGRATYEQYF. The CDR3 nucleotides are TGCGCCAGCAGCCCCCCTGGTAGGGCCACCTACGAGCAGTACTTC.

This clonotype was observed a handful of times. V is TRBV30 and J is TRBJ2-7; a weak D match, TRBD2 (6 bases). Trimming took 1 base from V and 9 from J, leaving 10 bases between them. The CDR3 has 11 amino acids. Germline lookup yields CDR1 GTSNPN and CDR2 SVGIG (reference sequence). DNA of the CDR3: TGTGCCTGGAGTGCCGGAGGGGTGCAGTACTTC. This encodes CAWSAGGVQYF.

This clonotype was seen a handful of times. The V and J genes are TRBV7-8 and TRBJ1-2; a possible D gene is TRBD1 (5 bases). This CDR3 region has 17 residues. The germline V and J ends were trimmed by 5 bases and 3 bases, with 22 bases remaining between them. In germline, CDR1 is SGHVS, CDR2 FQNEAQ. The CDR3 spells CASSKYRDPRPDYGYTF. DNA of the CDR3: TGTGCCAGCAGCAAGTACCGGGACCCCCGACCTGACTATGGCTACACCTTC. Based on the CDR3 plus reference TRBV7-8 and TRBJ1-2, the full variable domain is GAGVSQSPRYKVAKRGQDVALRCDPISGHVSLFWYQQALGQGPEFLTYFQNEAQLDKSGLPSDRFFAERPEGSVSTLKIQRTQQEDSAVYLCASSKYRDPRPDYGYTFGSGTRLTVV.

By share, this clonotype ranks as medium-sized. The chain links TRBV2 to TRBJ2-3, with TRBD1 matching 8 bases. J gave up 4 bases and V 6 bases, and 9 bases lay outside the gene matches. Germline CDR1 reads SNHLY; CDR2 reads FYNNEI. The length of the CDR3 is 15 residues. CDR3 sequence reads: CASRLGQGLSDTQYF. DNA for the CDR3: TGTGCCAGCAGATTAGGACAGGGTTTATCAGATACGCAGTATTTT.